This TCR beta chain came from a study of T cell changes during pregnancy in multiple sclerosis. Trimming took 5 bases from V and 5 from J, leaving 15 bases between them. CDR1 and CDR2 from the germline V gene are MNHEY and SMNVEV (reference sequence). The CDR3 sequence is 14 residues long. Using immunoSEQ multiplex PCR, the repertoire was profiled, and TCRdb retains in-frame clones only, with some absent. The sample yields fewer than 85,000 clones, 89% seen once. The chain combines TRBV27 with TRBJ2-5; TRBD1 is a possible D gene (5 bases). The sequencing used peripheral blood, collected before pregnancy. The origin of this receptor is a female donor with multiple sclerosis, enrolled in a pregnancy study. For the CDR3, the DNA is TGTGCCAGCAGTCCAAAGACAGTTCGGGAGACCCAGTACTTC. Translated: CASSPKTVRETQYF.